The clone carrying this TCR beta chain was seen more than once but under ten times. Its antigen is unidentified. The CDR3 is made up of 15 amino acids. J was trimmed by 3 bases and V by 5 bases; bases with no gene match: 4. Germline CDR1 reads MNHEY; CDR2 reads SVGAGI. Isolated RNA was reverse transcribed in full, so expressed TCRB transcripts were sequenced. Here immunoSEQ multiplex PCR was the method, and the copy in TCRdb shows in-frame clones only, minus some. Seen here are 600,000 or so clones, approximately 13% observed once, and the top ten hold around 0.12%. The data were obtained in a study of beta chain features in type 1 diabetes. Study conclusions and caveats: Type 1 diabetes patients had TCRB CDR3s that were shorter (moderately but significantly so) in all four CD4+ subsets. The naive, central memory and Treg TCRB repertoires showed an apparent similarity that was greater among patients than among healthy donors.

It was one heparinised blood draw, averaging roughly 0.11 L, that each donor gave. The sequenced sample was naive CD4+ T cells from blood. The TCR sequence derives from a man aged 25 to 45 with type 1 diabetes. The chain carries TRBV6-5 and TRBJ1-4, with 9 bases lining up with TRBD1. This chain's CDR3 is CASSNRGPSNEKLFF. The DNA of the CDR3 is TGTGCCAGCAGTAACAGGGGGCCGTCTAATGAAAAACTGTTTTTT.